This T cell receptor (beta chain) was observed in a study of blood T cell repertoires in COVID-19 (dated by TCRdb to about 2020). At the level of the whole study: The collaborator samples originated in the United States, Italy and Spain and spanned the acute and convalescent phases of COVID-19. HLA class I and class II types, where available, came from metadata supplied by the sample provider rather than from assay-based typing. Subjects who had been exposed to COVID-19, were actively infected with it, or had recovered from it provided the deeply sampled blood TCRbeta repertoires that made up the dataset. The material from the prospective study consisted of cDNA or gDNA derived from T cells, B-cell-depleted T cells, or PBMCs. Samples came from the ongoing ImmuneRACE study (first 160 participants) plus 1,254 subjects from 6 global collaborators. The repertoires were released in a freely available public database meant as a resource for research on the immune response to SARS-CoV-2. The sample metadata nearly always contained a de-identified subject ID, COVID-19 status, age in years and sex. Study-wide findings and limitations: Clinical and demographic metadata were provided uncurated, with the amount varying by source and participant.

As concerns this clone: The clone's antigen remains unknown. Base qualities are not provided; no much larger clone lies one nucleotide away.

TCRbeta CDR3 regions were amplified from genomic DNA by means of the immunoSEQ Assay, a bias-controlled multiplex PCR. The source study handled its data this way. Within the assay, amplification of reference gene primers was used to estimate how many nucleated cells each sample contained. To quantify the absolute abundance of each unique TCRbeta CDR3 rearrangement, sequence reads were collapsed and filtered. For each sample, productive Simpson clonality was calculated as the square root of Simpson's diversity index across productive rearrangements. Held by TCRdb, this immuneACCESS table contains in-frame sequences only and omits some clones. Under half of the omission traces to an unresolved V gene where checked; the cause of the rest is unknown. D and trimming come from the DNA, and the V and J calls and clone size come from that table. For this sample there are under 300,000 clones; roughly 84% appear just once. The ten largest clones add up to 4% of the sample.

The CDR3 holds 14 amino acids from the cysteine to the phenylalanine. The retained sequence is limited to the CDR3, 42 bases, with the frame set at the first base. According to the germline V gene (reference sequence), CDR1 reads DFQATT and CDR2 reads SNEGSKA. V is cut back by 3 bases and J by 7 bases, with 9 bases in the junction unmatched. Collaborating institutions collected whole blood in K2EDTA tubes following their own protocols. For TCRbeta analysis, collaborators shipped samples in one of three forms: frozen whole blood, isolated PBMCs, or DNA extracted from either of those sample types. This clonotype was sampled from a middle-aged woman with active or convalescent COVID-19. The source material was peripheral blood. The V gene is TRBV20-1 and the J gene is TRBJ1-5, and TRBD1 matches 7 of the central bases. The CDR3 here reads CSASPLTGRQPQHF. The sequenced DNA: TGCAGTGCTAGTCCCCTGACAGGGCGGCAGCCCCAGCATTTT.